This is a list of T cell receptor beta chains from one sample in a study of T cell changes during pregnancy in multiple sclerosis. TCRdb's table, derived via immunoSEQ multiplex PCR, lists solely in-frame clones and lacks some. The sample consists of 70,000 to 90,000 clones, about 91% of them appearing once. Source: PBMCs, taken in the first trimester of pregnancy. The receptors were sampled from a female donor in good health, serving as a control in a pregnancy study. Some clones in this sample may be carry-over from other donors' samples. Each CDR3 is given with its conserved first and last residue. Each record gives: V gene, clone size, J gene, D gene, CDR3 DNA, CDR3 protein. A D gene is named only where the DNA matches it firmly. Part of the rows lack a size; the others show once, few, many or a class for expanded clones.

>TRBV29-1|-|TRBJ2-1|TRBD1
TGCAGCGTAACAGGGGTTTCCGCCTACAATGAGCAGTTCTTC
CSVTGVSAYNEQFF
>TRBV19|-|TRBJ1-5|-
TGTGCCAGTAGTATAGAGAGGGATAGCAATCAGCCCCAGCATTTT
CASSIERDSNQPQHF
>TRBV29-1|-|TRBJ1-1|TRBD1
TGCAGCGTTGCGACAGGGGGTAACACTGAAGCTTTCTTT
CSVATGGNTEAFF
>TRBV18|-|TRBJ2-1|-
TGTGCCAGCTCACCAAATTCAGGGGATTATCGGAATGAGCAGTTCTTC
CASSPNSGDYRNEQFF
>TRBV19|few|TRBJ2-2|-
TGTGCCAGTTCTAAAGAAGGGGAGCTGTTTTTT
CASSKEGELFF
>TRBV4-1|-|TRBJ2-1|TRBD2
TGCGCCAGCAGCCAAGATTCCACTAGCGGGGGGAGGAATGAGCAGTTCTTC
CASSQDSTSGGRNEQFF
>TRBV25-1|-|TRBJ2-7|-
TGTGCCAGCAGTGACCCCGGGGAAAGAGACTACGAGCAGTACTTC
CASSDPGERDYEQYF
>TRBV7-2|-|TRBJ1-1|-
TGTGCCAGCAGCTTAGCGCTACTGGGGGCCACTGAAGCTTTCTTT
CASSLALLGATEAFF
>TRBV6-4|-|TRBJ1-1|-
TGTGCCAGCAGCCGAACCTGGAGGGGCGCAGACACTGAAGCTTTCTTT
CASSRTWRGADTEAFF
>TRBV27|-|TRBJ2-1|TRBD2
TGTGCCAGCAGCTATACTAGCGGAGATTACAATGAGCAGTTCTTC
CASSYTSGDYNEQFF
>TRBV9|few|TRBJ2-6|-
TGTGCCAGCAGCCCAGCCAGGACTGGGGCCAACGTCCTGACTTTC
CASSPARTGANVLTF
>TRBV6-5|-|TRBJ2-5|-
TGTGCCAGCAGTTGGCAAAACCAGTACCAAGAGACCCAGTACTTC
CASSWQNQYQETQYF
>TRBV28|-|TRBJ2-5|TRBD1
TGTGCCAGCAGTTCACTTTCCCCGGACAGGGAAGAGACCCAGTACTTC
CASSSLSPDREETQYF
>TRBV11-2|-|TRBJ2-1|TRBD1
TGTGCCAGCAGCTTTTGGACAGGGGTTACCGATGAGCAGTTCTTC
CASSFWTGVTDEQFF
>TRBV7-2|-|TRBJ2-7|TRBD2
TGTGCCAGCAGCTTAGAACCCTTACTAGCGGGACCCTACGAGCAGTACTTC
CASSLEPLLAGPYEQYF
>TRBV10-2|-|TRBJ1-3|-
TGCGCCAGCAGCTCGGACAGCAATAAAAACACCATATATTTT
CASSSDSNKNTIYF
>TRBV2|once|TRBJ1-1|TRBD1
TGTGCCAGCAGTGAGGACAGGGGAAAGACTGAAGCTTTCTTT
CASSEDRGKTEAFF
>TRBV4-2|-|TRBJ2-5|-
TGTGCCAGCAGCCAAGGGGACTCCCAAGAGACCCAGTACTTC
CASSQGDSQETQYF
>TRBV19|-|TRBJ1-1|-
TGTGCCAGTAGTATCGTACAGGGACCTGAAGCTTTCTTT
CASSIVQGPEAFF
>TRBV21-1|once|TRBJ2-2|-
TGTGCCAGCAGCAAGGCAGGGTACACCGGGGAGCTGTTTTTT
CASSKAGYTGELFF
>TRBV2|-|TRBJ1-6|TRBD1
TGTGCCAGCAGGCCGGGGACAGGGGGCTACGGTTCACCCCTCCACTTT
CASRPGTGGYGSPLHF
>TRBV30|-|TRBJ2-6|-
TGTGCCTGGAGGGACTGGACTGCTGGGGCCAACGTCCTGACTTTC
CAWRDWTAGANVLTF
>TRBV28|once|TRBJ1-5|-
TGTGCCATCGAAACAGGGTTAGGCAATCAGCCCCAGCATTTT
CAIETGLGNQPQHF
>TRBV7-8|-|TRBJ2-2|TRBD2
TGTGCCAGCAGCCACCCGGGACTAGCGGGGAAAAACACCGGGGAGCTGTTTTTT
CASSHPGLAGKNTGELFF
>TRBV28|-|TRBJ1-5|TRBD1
TGTGCCAGCAGACGGACAGGGGCAGGACAGCCCCAGCATTTT
CASRRTGAGQPQHF
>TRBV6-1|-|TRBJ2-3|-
TGTGCCAGCCGGGTCACCCTTCTCACAGATACGCAGTATTTT
CASRVTLLTDTQYF
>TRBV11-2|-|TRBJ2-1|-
TGTGCCAGCAGCCTCCGTTTTAGAGGTATGGGCAATGAGCAGTTCTTC
CASSLRFRGMGNEQFF
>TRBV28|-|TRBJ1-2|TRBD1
TGTGCCAGCAGCACTGGACAGGGACCCTATGGCTACACCTTC
CASSTGQGPYGYTF
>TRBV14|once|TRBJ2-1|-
TGTGCCAGCAGCTTAATAGCGAGCTCCTACAATGAGCAGTTCTTC
CASSLIASSYNEQFF
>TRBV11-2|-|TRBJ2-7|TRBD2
TGTGCCAGCAGCCCGGGGGGCTACGAGCAGTACTTC
CASSPGGYEQYF
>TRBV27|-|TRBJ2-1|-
TGTGCCAGCAGTTTAATGGAGCTCAATGAGCAGTTCTTC
CASSLMELNEQFF
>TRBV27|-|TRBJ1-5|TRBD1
TGTGCCAGCAGTTTATATAAGGGGGCAGAGCCCCAGCATTTT
CASSLYKGAEPQHF
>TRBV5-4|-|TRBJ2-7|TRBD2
TGTGCCAGCAGCTCCGAGCGGGGGGGAAACGAGCAGTACTTC
CASSSERGGNEQYF